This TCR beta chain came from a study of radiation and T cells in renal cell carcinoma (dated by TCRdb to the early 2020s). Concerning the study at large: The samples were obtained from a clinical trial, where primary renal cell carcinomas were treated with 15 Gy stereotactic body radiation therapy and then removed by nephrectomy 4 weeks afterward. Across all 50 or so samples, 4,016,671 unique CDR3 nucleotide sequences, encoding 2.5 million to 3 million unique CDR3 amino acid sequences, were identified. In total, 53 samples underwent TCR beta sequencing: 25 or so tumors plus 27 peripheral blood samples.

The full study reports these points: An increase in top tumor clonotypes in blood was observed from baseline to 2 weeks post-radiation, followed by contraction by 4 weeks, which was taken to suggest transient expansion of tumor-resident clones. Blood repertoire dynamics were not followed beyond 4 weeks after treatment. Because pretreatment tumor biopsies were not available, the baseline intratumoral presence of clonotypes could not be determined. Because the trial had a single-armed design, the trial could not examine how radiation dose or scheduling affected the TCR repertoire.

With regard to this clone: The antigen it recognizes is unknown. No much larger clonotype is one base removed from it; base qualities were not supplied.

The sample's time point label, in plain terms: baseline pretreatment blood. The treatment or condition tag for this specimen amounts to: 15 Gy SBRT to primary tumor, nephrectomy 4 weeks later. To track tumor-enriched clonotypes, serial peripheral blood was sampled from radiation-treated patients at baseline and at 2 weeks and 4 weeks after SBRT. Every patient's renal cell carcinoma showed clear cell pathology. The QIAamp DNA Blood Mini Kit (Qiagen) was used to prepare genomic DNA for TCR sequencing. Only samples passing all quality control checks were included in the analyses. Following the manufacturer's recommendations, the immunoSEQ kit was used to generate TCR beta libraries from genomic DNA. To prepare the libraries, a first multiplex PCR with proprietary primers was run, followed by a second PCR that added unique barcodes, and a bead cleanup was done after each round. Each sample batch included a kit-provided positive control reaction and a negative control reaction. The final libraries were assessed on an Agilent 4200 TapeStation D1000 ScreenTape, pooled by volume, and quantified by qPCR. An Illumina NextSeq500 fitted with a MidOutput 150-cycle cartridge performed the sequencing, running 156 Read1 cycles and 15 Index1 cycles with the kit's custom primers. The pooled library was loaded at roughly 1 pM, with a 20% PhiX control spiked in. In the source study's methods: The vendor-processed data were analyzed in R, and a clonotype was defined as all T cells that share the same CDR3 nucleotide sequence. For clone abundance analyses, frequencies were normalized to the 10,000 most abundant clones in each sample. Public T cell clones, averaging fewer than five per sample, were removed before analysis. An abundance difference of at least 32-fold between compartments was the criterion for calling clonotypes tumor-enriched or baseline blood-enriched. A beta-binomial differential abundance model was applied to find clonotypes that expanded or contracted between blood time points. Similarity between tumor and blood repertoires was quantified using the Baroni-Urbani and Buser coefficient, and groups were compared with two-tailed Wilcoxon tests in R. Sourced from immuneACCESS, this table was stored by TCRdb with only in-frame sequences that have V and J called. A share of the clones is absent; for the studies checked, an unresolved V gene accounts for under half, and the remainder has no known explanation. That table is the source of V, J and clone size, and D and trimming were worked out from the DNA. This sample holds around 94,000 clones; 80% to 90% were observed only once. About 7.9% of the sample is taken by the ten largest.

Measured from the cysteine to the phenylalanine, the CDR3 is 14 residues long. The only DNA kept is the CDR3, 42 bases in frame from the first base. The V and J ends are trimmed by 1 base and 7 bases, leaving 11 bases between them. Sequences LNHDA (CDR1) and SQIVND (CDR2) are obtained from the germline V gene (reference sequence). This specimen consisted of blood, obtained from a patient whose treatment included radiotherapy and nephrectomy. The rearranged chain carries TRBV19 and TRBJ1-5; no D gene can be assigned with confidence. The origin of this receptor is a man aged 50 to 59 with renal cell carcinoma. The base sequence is TGTGCCAGTAGTATAGTAGCTCTCGGGCAGCCCCAGCATTTT. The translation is CASSIVALGQPQHF. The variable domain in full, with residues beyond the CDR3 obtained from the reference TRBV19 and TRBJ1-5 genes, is DGGITQSPKYLFRKEGQNVTLSCEQNLNHDAMYWYRQDPGQGLRLIYYSQIVNDFQKGDIAEGYSVSREKKESFPLTVTSAQKNPTAFYLCASSIVALGQPQHFGDGTRLSIL.